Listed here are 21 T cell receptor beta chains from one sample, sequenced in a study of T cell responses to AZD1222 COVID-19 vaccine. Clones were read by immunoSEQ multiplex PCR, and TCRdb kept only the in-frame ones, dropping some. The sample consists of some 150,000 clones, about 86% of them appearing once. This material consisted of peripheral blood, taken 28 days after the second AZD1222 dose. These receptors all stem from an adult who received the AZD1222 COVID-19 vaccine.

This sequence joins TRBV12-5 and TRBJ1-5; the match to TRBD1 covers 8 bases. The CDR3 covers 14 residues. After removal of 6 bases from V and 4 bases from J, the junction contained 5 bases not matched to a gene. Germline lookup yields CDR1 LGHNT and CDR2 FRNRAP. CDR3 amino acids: CASGAGGENQPQHF. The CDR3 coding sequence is TGTGCTAGTGGCGCAGGGGGCGAGAATCAGCCCCAGCATTTT.

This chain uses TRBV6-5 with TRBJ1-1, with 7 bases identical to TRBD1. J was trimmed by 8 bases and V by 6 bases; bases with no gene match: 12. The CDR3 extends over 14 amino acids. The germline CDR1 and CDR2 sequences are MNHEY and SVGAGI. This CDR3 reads CASSRQGQTLEAFF. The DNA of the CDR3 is TGTGCCAGCAGCCGACAGGGCCAAACGTTGGAAGCTTTCTTT.

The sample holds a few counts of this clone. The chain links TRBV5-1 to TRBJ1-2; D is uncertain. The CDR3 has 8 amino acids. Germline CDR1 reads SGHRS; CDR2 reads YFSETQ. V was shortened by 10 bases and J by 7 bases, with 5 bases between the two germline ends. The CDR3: CAPGGYTF. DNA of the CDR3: TGCGCCCCAGGTGGCTACACCTTC.

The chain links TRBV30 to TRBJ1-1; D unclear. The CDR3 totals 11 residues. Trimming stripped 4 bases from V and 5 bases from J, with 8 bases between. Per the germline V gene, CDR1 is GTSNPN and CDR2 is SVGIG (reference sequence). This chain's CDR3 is CAWTLGTEAFF. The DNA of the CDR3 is TGTGCCTGGACCCTAGGAACTGAAGCTTTCTTT.

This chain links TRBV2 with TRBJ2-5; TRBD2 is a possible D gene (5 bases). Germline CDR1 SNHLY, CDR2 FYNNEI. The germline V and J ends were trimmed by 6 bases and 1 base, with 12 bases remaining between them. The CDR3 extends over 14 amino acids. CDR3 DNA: TGTGCCAGCAGAGGAGGTACAGCCCAAGAGACCCAGTACTTC. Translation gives CASRGGTAQETQYF.

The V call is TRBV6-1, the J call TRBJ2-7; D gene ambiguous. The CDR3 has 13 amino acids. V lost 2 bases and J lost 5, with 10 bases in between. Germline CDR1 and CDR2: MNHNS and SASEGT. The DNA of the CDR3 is TGTGCCAGCAGTGAATACGACGTGGACGAGCAGTACTTC. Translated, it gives CASSEYDVDEQYF.

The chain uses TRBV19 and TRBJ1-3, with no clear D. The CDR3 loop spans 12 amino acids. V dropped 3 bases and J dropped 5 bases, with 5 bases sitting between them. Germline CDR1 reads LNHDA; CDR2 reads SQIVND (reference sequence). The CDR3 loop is CASSIQRNTIYF. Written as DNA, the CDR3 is TGTGCCAGTAGTATCCAGAGAAACACCATATATTTT.

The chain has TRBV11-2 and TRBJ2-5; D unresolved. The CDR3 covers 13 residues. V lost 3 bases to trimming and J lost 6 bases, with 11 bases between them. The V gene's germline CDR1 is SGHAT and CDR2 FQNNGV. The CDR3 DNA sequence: TGTGCCAGCAGCTTTGGCGGTATACAGACCCAGTACTTC. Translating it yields CASSFGGIQTQYF.

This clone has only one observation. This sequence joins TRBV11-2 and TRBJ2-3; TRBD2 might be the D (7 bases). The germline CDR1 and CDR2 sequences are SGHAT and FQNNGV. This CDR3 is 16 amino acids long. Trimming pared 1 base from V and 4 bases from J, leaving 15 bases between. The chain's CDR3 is CASSLGGGIISDTQYF. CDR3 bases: TGTGCCAGCAGCTTAGGCGGGGGCATAATTTCAGATACGCAGTATTTT.

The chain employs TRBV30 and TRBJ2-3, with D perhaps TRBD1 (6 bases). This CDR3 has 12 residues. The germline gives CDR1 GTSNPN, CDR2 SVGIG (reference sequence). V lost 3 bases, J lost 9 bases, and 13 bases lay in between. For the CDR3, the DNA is TGTGCCTGGAGCCGGGACATTGGGACGCAGTATTTT. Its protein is CAWSRDIGTQYF.

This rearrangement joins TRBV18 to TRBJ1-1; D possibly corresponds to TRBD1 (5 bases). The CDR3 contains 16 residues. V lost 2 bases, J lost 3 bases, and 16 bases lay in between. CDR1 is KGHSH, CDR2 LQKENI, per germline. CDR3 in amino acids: CASSPVGARGDTEAFF. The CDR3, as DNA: TGTGCCAGCTCACCAGTGGGAGCGCGGGGGGACACTGAAGCTTTCTTT. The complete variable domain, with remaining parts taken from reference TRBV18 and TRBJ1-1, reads NAGVMQNPRHLVRRRGQEARLRCSPMKGHSHVYWYRQLPEEGLKFMVYLQKENIIDESGMPKERFSAEFPKEGPSILRIQQVVRGDSAAYFCASSPVGARGDTEAFFGQGTRLTVV.

The CDR3 DNA follows: TGTGCCTGGAGTAAACAGGGGGCAGGGACTGAAGCTTTCTTT. Its protein is CAWSKQGAGTEAFF. V usage is TRBV30 and J usage is TRBJ1-1, with 9 bases aligning to TRBD1. Trimming took 2 bases from V and 5 from J; bases not matched to a gene: 6. Germline CDR1 GTSNPN, CDR2 SVGIG (reference sequence). This CDR3 has 14 residues. Using reference TRBV30 and TRBJ1-1 for the parts outside the CDR3, the full variable domain is SQTIHQWPATLVQPVGSPLSLECTVEGTSNPNLYWYRQAAGRGLQLLFYSVGIGQISSEVPQNLSASRPQDRQFILSSKKLLLSDSGFYLCAWSKQGAGTEAFFGQGTRLTVV.

This CDR3 reads CASSLSGAGSYEQYF. The CDR3 DNA reads as TGTGCCAGCAGTTTATCAGGGGCCGGCTCCTACGAGCAGTACTTC. This chain links TRBV27 with TRBJ2-7, with TRBD1 as a possible D gene (5 bases). V was clipped by 0 bases and J by 0 bases, with 9 bases between them. CDR3 length: 15 amino acids. The germline gives CDR1 MNHEY, CDR2 SMNVEV (reference sequence).

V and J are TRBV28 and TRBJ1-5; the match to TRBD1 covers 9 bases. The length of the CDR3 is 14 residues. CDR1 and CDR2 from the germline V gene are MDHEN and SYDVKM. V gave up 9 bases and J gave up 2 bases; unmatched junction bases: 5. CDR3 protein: CASRTGEGNQPQHF. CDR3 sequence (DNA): TGTGCCAGTCGGACAGGGGAGGGCAATCAGCCCCAGCATTTT.

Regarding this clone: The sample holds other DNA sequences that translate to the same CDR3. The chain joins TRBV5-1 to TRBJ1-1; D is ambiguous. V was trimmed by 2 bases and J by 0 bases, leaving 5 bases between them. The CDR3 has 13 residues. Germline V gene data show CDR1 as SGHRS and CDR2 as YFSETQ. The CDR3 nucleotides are TGCGCCAGCAGCTTAACAGTGAACACTGAAGCTTTCTTT. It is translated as CASSLTVNTEAFF.

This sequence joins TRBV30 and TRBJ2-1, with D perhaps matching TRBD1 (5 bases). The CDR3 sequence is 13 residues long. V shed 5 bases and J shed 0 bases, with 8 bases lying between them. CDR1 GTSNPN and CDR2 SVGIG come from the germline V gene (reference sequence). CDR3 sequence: CAWDSSSYNEQFF. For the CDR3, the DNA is TGTGCCTGGGACAGCAGCTCCTACAATGAGCAGTTCTTC.

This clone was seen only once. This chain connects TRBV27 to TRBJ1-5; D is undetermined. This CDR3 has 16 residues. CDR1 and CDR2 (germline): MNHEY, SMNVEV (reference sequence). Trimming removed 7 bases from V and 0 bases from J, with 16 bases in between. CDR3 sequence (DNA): TGTGCCAGCACCCTAAGAGGGCAGAATAGCAATCAGCCCCAGCATTTT. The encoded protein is CASTLRGQNSNQPQHF.

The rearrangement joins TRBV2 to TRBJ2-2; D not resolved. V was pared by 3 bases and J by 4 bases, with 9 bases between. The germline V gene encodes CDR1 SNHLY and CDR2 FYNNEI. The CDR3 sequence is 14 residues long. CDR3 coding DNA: TGTGCCAGCAGTGAGGCTAGAGGCACCGGGGAGCTGTTTTTT. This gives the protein CASSEARGTGELFF.

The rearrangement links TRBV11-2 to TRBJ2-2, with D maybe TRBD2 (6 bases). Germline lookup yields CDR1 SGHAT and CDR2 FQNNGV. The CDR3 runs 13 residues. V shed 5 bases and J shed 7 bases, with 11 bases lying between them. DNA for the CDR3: TGTGCCAGCAGCGGAGGGGTGGTCGGGGAGCTGTTTTTT. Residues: CASSGGVVGELFF.

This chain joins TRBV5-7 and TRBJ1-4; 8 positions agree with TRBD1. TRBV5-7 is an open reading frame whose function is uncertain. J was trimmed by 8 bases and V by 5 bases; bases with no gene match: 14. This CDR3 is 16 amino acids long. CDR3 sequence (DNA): TGTGCCAGCAGATCCCTCGTAACAGGGGGTAACGAAAAACTGTTTTTT. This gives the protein CASRSLVTGGNEKLFF.

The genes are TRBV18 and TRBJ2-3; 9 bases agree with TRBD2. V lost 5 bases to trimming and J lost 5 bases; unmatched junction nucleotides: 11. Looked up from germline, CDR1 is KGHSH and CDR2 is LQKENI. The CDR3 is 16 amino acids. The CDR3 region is CASSEISGGLGDTQYF. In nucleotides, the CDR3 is TGTGCCAGCTCAGAAATCAGCGGGGGGCTTGGAGATACGCAGTATTTT.